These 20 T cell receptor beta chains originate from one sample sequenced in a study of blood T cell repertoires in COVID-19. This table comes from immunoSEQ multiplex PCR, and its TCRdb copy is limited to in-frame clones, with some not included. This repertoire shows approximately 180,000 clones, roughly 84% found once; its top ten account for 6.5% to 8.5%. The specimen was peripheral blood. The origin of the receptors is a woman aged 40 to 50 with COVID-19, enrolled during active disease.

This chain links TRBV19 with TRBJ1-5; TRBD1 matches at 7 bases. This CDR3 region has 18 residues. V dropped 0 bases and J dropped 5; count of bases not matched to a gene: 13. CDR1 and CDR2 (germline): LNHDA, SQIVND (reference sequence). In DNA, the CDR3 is TGTGCCAGTAGTATAGATAATTCCGAGACAGGGAGTTATCAGCCCCAGCATTTT. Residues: CASSIDNSETGSYQPQHF.

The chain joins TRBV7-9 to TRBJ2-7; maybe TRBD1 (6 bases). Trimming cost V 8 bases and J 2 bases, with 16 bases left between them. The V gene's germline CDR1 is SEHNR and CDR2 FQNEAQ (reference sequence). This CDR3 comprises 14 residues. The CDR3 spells CASGANRVPYEQYF. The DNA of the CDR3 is TGTGCCAGCGGCGCTAACAGGGTTCCCTACGAGCAGTACTTC.

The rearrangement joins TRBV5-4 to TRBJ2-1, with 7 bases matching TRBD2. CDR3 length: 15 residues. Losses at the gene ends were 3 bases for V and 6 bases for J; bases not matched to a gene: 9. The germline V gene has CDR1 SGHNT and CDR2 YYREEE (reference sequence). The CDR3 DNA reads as TGTGCCAGCAGCTCCGGGGCGGGAGTCGTCAATGAGCAGTTCTTC. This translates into CASSSGAGVVNEQFF.

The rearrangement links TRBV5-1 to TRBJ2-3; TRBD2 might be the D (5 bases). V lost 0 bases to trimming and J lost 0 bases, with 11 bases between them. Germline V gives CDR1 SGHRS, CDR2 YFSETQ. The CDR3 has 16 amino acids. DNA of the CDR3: TGCGCCAGCAGCTTGGGGCTAGCAGTGAGCACAGATACGCAGTATTTT. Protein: CASSLGLAVSTDTQYF. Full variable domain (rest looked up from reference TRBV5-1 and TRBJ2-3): KAGVTQTPRYLIKTRGQQVTLSCSPISGHRSVSWYQQTPGQGLQFLFEYFSETQRNKGNFPGRFSGRQFSNSRSEMNVSTLELGDSALYLCASSLGLAVSTDTQYFGPGTRLTVL.

Written as DNA, the CDR3 is TGTGCCAGTAGTACACCGGACAGGGCCGGGCAGCCCCAGCATTTT. Translation: CASSTPDRAGQPQHF. The chain joins TRBV19 to TRBJ1-5; 8 bases are a match to TRBD1. With V trimmed by 4 bases and J by 7 bases, 9 bases remained unmatched. CDR1 is LNHDA and CDR2 is SQIVND in the germline V gene (reference sequence). There are 15 residues in the CDR3.

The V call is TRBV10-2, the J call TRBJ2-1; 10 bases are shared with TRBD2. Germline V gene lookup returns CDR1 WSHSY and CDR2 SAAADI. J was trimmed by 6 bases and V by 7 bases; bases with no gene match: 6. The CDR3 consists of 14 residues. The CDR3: CASTRLAGGNEQFF. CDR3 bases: TGCGCCAGCACCAGACTAGCGGGCGGCAATGAGCAGTTCTTC.

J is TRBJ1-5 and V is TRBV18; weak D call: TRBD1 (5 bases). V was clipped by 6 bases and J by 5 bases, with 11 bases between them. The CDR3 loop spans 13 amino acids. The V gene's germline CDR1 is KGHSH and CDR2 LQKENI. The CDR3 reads CASSQDIYQPQHF. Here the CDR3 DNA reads TGTGCCAGCTCCCAGGACATCTATCAGCCCCAGCATTTT.

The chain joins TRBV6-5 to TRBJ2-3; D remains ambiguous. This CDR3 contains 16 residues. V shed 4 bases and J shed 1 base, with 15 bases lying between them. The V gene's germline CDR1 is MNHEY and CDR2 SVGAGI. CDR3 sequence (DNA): TGTGCCAGCAGTTTCCGCCGGCTGGGCGGCACAGATACGCAGTATTTT. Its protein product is CASSFRRLGGTDTQYF.

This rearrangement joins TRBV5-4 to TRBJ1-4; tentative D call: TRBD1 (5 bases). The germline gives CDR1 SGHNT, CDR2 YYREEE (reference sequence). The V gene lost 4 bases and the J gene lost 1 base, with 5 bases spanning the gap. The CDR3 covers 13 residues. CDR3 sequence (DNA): TGTGCCAGCAGCGACAGAACTAATGAAAAACTGTTTTTT. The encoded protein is CASSDRTNEKLFF.

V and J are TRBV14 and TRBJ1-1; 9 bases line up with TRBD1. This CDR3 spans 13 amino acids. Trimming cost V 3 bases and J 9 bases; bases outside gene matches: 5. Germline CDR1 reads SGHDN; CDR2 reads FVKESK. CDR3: CASSQTGGSKAFF. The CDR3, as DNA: TGTGCCAGCAGCCAGACAGGGGGGTCGAAAGCTTTCTTT.

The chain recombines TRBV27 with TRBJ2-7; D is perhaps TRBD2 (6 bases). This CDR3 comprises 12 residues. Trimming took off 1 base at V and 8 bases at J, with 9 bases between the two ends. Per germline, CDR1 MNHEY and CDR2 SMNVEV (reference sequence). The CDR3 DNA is TGTGCCAGCAGTTTATTGGGAGGCCAGCAGTACTTC. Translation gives CASSLLGGQQYF.

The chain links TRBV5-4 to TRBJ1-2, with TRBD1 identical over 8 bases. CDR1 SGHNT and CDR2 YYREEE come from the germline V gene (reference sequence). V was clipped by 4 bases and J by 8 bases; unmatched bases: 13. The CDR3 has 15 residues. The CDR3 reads CASSPGADRVGGYTF. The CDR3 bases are TGTGCCAGCAGCCCCGGCGCGGACAGGGTCGGGGGCTACACCTTC.

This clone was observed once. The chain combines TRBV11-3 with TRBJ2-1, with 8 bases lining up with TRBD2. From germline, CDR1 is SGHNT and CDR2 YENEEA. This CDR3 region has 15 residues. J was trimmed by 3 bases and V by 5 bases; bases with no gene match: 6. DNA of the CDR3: TGTGCCAGCAGCGCACTAGCGGTAAGCTACAATGAGCAGTTCTTC. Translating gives CASSALAVSYNEQFF.

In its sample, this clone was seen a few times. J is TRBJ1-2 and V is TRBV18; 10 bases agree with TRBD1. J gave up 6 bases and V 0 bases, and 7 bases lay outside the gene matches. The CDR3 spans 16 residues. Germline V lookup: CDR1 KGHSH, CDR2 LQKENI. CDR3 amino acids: CASSPPRQGAEHGYTF. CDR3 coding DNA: TGTGCCAGCTCACCACCTCGACAGGGGGCTGAGCATGGCTACACCTTC.

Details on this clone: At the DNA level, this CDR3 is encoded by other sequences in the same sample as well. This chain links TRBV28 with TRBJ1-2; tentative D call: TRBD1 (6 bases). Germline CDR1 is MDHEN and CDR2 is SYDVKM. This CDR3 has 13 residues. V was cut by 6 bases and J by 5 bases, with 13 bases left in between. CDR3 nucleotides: TGTGCCAGCAGCCTCAGGGGCGGGTATGGCTACACCTTC. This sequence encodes CASSLRGGYGYTF.

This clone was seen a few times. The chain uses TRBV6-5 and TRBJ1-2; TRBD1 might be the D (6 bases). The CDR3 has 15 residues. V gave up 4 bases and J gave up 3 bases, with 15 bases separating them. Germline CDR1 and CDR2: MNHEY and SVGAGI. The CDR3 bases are TGTGCCAGCAGTTTACAAATACAGGGCTACTATGGCTACACCTTC. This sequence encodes CASSLQIQGYYGYTF.

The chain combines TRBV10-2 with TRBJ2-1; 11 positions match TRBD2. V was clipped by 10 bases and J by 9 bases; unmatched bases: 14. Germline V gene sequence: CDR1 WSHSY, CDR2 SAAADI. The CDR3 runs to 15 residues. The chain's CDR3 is CAILAGGPFEGEQFF. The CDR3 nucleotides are TGCGCCATCCTAGCGGGGGGCCCGTTCGAGGGTGAGCAGTTCTTC.

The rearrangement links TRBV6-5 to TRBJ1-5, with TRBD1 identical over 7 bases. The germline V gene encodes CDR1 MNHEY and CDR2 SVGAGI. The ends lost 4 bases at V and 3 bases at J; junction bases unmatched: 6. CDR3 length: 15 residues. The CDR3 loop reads CASSSDRADNQPQHF. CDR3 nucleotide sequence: TGTGCCAGCAGTTCCGACAGGGCGGACAATCAGCCCCAGCATTTT.

DNA for the CDR3: TGTGCCAGCAGGGGGACTAGCGGGAGAGGTGAGCAGTTCTTC. It yields the protein CASRGTSGRGEQFF. This rearrangement joins TRBV28 to TRBJ2-1, with TRBD2 matching over 14 bases. Germline CDR1 reads MDHEN; CDR2 reads SYDVKM. Trimming cost V 6 bases and J 9 bases; bases outside gene matches: 4. This CDR3 contains 14 residues.

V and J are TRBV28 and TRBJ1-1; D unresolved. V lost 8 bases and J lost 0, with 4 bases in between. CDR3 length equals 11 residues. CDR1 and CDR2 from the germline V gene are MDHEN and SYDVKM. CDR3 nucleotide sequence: TGTGCCAGCTACATGAACACTGAAGCTTTCTTT. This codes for CASYMNTEAFF. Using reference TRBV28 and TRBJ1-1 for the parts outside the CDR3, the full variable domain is DVKVTQSSRYLVKRTGEKVFLECVQDMDHENMFWYRQDPGLGLRLIYFSYDVKMKEKGDIPEGYSVSREKKERFSLILESASTNQTSMYLCASYMNTEAFFGQGTRLTVV.